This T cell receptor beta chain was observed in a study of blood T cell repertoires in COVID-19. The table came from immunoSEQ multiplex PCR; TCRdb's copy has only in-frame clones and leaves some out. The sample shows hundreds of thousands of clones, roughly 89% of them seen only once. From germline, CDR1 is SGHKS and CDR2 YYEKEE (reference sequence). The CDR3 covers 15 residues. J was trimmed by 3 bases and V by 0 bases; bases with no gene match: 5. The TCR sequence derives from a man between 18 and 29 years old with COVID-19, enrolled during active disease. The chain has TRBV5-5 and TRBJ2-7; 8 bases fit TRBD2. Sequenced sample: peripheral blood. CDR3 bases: TGTGCCAGCAGCTTGGAGGTAGCGGGATTCTACGAGCAGTACTTC. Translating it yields CASSLEVAGFYEQYF.